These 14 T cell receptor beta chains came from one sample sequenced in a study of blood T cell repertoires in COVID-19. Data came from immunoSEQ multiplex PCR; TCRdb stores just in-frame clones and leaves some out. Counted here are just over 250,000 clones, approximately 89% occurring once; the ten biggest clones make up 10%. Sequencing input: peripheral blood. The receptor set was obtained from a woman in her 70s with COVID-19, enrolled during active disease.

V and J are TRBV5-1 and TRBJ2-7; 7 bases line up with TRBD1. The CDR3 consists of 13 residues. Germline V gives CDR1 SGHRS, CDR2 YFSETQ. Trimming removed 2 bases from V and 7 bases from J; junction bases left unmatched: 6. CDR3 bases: TGCGCCAGCAGCTTCGAGACAGGGCTGGAGCAGTACTTC. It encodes CASSFETGLEQYF.

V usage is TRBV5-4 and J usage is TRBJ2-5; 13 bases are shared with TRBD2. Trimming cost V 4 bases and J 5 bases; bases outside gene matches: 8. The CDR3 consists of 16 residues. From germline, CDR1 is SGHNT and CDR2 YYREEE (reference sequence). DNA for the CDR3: TGTGCCAGCAGCAAGGGACTAGCGGGAATCGGGGAGACCCAGTACTTC. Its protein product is CASSKGLAGIGETQYF.

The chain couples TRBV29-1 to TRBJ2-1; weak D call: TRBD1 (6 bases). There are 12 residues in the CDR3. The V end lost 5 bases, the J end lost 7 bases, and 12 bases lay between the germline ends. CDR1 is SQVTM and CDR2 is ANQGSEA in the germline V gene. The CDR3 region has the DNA TGCAGCGTTCGTACAGGGAAAAATGAGCAGTTCTTC. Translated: CSVRTGKNEQFF.

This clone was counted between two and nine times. This CDR3 reads CASSKEGYNEQFF. The CDR3 nucleotides read TGTGCCAGCAGTAAGGAGGGTTACAATGAGCAGTTCTTC. The chain employs TRBV2 and TRBJ2-1; TRBD2 might be the D (6 bases). CDR1 and CDR2 (germline): SNHLY, FYNNEI. This CDR3 is 13 amino acids long. V gave up 5 bases and J gave up 4 bases, with 9 bases separating them. The variable domain in full, completed from reference TRBV2 and TRBJ2-1, reads EPEVTQTPSHQVTQMGQEVILRCVPISNHLYFYWYRQILGQKVEFLVSFYNNEISEKSEIFDDQFSVERPDGSNFTLKIRSTKLEDSAMYFCASSKEGYNEQFFGPGTRLTVL.

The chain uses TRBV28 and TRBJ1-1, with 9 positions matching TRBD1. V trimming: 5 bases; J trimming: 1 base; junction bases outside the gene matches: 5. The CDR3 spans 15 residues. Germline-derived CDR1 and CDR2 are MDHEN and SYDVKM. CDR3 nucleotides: TGTGCCAGCAGTCTACAGGGGGCAACGAACACTGAAGCTTTCTTT. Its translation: CASSLQGATNTEAFF.

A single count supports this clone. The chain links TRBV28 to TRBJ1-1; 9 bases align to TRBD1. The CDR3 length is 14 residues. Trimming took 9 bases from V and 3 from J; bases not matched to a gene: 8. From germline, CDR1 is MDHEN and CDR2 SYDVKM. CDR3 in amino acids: CASFGTGRDTEAFF. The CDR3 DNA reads TGTGCCAGTTTCGGGACAGGGAGGGACACTGAAGCTTTCTTT.

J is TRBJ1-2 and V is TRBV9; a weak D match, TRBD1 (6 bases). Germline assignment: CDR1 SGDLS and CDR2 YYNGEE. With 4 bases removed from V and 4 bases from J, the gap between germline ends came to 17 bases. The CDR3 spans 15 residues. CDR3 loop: CASSMDSRASYGYTF. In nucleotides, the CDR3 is TGTGCCAGCAGCATGGACAGCCGAGCGAGCTATGGCTACACCTTC.

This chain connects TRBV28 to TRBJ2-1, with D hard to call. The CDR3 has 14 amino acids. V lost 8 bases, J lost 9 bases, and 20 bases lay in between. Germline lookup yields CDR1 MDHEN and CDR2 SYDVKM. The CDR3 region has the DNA TGTGCCAGCCTTCCCTTCATACAATCGGGTGAGCAGTTCTTC. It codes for CASLPFIQSGEQFF.

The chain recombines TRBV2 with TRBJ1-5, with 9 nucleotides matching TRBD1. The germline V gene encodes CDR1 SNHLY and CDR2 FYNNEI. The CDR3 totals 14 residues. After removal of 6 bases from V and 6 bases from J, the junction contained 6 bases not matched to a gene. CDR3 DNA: TGTGCCAGCAGGATGGACAGGGGCGGTCAGCCCCAGCATTTT. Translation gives CASRMDRGGQPQHF.

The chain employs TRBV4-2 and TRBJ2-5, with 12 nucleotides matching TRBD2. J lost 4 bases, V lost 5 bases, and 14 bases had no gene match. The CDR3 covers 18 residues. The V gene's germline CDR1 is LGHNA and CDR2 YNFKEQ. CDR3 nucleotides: TGTGCCAGCAGCAACGGGGGAGCTAGCGGGAGGGCCGTAGAGACCCAGTACTTC. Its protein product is CASSNGGASGRAVETQYF.

This chain's CDR3 is CASSGNANTGELFF. As DNA, the CDR3 is TGTGCCAGCAGCGGTAACGCGAACACCGGGGAGCTGTTTTTT. The chain recombines TRBV6-4 with TRBJ2-2; D call uncertain. Germline CDR1 reads MRHNA; CDR2 reads SNTAGT. This CDR3 has 14 residues. V was shortened by 6 bases and J by 0 bases, with 8 bases between the two germline ends.

CDR3 coding DNA: TGTGCCAGCAGCTCACAGGGGAACTATGGCTACACCTTC. It specifies CASSSQGNYGYTF. This chain uses TRBV11-2 with TRBJ1-2; 7 nucleotides line up with TRBD1. The CDR3 contains 13 residues. With 4 bases clipped from V and 2 bases from J, the junction kept 1 base outside the gene matches. Germline V gene sequence: CDR1 SGHAT, CDR2 FQNNGV.

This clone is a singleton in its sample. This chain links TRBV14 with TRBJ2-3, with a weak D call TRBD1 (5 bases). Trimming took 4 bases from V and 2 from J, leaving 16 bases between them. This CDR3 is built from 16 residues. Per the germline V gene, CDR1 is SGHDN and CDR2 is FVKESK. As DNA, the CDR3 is TGTGCCAGCAGCCCCCGACAGTTTGCAGACACAGATACGCAGTATTTT. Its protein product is CASSPRQFADTDTQYF. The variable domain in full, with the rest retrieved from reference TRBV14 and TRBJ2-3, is EAGVTQFPSHSVIEKGQTVTLRCDPISGHDNLYWYRRVMGKEIKFLLHFVKESKQDESGMPNNRFLAERTGGTYSTLKVQPAELEDSGVYFCASSPRQFADTDTQYFGPGTRLTVL.

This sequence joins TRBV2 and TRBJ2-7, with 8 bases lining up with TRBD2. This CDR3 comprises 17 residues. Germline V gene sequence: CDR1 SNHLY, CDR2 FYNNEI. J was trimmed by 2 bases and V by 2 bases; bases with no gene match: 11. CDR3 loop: CASSEFSASGFTYEQYF. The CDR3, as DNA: TGTGCCAGCAGTGAATTCAGTGCTAGCGGGTTCACCTACGAGCAGTACTTC.